The count of the clone carrying this TCR beta chain is one. V gave up 6 bases and J gave up 7 bases, with 13 bases separating them. From germline, CDR1 is LNHNV and CDR2 YYDKDF (reference sequence). The length of the CDR3 is 14 residues. This specimen belongs to a study of blood T cell repertoires in COVID-19. Study-wide background: The origin of the acute and convalescent COVID-19 samples was the United States, Italy and Spain. In each case, the material was cDNA or gDNA derived from T cells, B-cell-depleted T cells, or PBMCs.

Per the original data handling: Amplification of reference gene primers was used by the study to estimate nucleated cell counts. Data came from immunoSEQ multiplex PCR; TCRdb stores just in-frame clones and leaves some out. V and J calls and clone size come straight from that table; D and trimming were deduced from the DNA. The data show 110,000 to 150,000 clones, around four fifths seen once. Among Cohort 3 donors, those recovered had two negative PCRs, clearance, or symptom resolution. The source is a woman in her thirties or forties who had recovered from COVID-19. The rearrangement links TRBV15 to TRBJ1-6; possible D gene TRBD1, 6 bases. The specimen was PBMCs or T cells enriched from blood (not recorded which). The CDR3 spells CATSYQDRNSPLHF. CDR3 nucleotides: TGTGCCACCAGTTATCAGGACAGAAATTCACCCCTCCACTTT.